What follows describes a single T cell receptor beta chain. The clone's antigen remains unknown. Per-nucleotide qualities are absent, and no much larger clonotype sits a single base away. The immunoSEQ Assay, which uses bias-controlled multiplex PCR amplification of genomic DNA, was used to profile TCRbeta CDR3 regions. The authors' analysis ran thus. To quantify the absolute abundance of each unique TCRbeta CDR3 region, the sequences were collapsed and filtered. Differential abundance was tested with a binomial (Fisher-equivalent) model and with a beta-binomial model adding time-dependent variance fitted from healthy donors. Any clone with fewer than 5 combined templates was excluded, and a clone was called differentially abundant if its Benjamini-Hochberg FDR was below 0.01. In the beta-binomial model, variance was expressed as a function of the total template count across the two samples, in the form v = (b*log(k)+a)^2. TCRdb holds this immuneACCESS table with in-frame rearrangements only. Some clones are missing; in checked studies, unresolved V genes explain under half, and the rest has no known cause. The V and J calls and clone size come from that table; D and trimming were worked out from the DNA. Here the sample has some 75,000 clones; roughly 90% occur a single time. The top ten hold more than 2.5% of the sample.

Taken from cysteine to phenylalanine, the CDR3 has 12 residues. Only the CDR3 part of the read is kept: 36 bases, read in frame from the first base. The germline V and J ends show losses of 5 bases and 7 bases respectively, and no gene match explains 2 bases of the junction. The germline V gene (reference sequence) sets CDR1 to PRHDT and CDR2 to FYEKMQ. These data are taken from a study of identifying expanded T cells in peripheral blood (dated by TCRdb to about 2019). Background on the whole study: Four technical replicates, made by sequencing separate aliquots from the same pool of genomic DNA, were compared pairwise. Overall study results and their limits: The authors expected biological variance in healthy repertoires might increase further over much longer intervals such as months to years. Both the number of clones called differentially abundant and the false-positive rate were significantly reduced by the beta-binomial model across all healthy-donor time intervals. Across all healthy donors, variance in clone template counts between roughly 2-week samples was found to increase significantly with total template count. Between technical replicates the binomial model flagged about 1.1 differentially abundant clones, whereas over roughly two weeks the binomial model flagged about 16.4 and over roughly 4 weeks 19 to 20.

During the collection period, no immune events, such as infections, were documented for the healthy donors. To calibrate time-dependent variance in a beta-binomial model of T-cell clone differential abundance, blood repertoires from healthy donors were used as a training cohort. There were 10 healthy donors in the training cohort, of whom 3 were female and 7 were male. On average the donors were 43 years old, and their ages spanned roughly 29 to 64 years. Obtained from a commercial supplier, whole blood was collected from each healthy donor at three time points set about two weeks apart. Genomic DNA was extracted from unsorted whole blood for immunosequencing.

The sequence is built from TRBV13 and TRBJ2-1, and TRBD1 matches 7 of the central bases. This clonotype was sampled from a person between 18 and 75 years old in good health. Source material: blood. The sequence in DNA is TGTGCCAGCAGCCAACAGGGGAATGAGCAGTTCTTC. This gives the protein CASSQQGNEQFF.